The rows below give T cell receptor beta chains drawn from one sample of a study of cytomegalovirus exposure and HLA in healthy donors. Sequencing used immunoSEQ multiplex PCR; TCRdb keeps in-frame clones, though not all of them. This sample contains about 120,000 clones. Sequencing input: PBMCs. The receptors come from a man between 18 and 35 years old in good health and CMV-seronegative. Each CDR3 is given with its conserved first and last residue. The D gene is left open where the match is weak.

v_gene	d_gene	j_gene	CDR3aa	CDR3nt
TRBV10-3	TRBD2	TRBJ2-3	CAISEGTSGGVGPLGDTQYF	TGTGCCATCAGTGAGGGGACTAGCGGGGGGGTAGGACCTCTGGGGGATACGCAGTATTTT
TRBV19	TRBD2	TRBJ2-7	CASSIAGGLADHYEQYF	TGTGCCAGTAGTATAGCCGGGGGACTAGCGGACCACTACGAGCAGTACTTC
TRBV4-2	NA	TRBJ2-2	CASSHQRQADTGELFF	TGTGCCAGCAGCCACCAGAGACAGGCGGACACCGGGGAGCTGTTTTTT
TRBV5-1	NA	TRBJ1-6	CASSLEATGAPLGSPLHF	TGCGCCAGCAGCTTGGAAGCAACAGGTGCTCCTCTGGGTTCACCCCTCCACTTT
TRBV5-5	TRBD1	TRBJ1-5	CASSGGTGGPYGNQPQHF	TGTGCCAGCAGCGGCGGGACAGGGGGTCCGTATGGCAATCAGCCCCAGCATTTT
TRBV7-3	TRBD1	TRBJ2-5	CASSLDRGEETQYF	TGTGCCAGCAGCTTGGACAGGGGGGAAGAGACCCAGTACTTC
TRBV5-1	NA	TRBJ2-5	CASSLVSGVAQETQYF	TGCGCCAGCAGCTTGGTTTCAGGGGTGGCCCAAGAGACCCAGTACTTC
TRBV11-2	NA	TRBJ1-5	CASSLDRGAQPQHF	TGTGCCAGCAGCTTAGATCGGGGGGCCCAGCCCCAGCATTTT
TRBV7-6	TRBD2	TRBJ2-2	CASSPQTSGNTGELFF	TGTGCCAGCAGCCCCCAGACTAGCGGTAACACCGGGGAGCTGTTTTTT
TRBV28	TRBD1	TRBJ1-1	CASRDRGRYTEAFF	TGTGCCAGCAGGGACAGGGGGCGGTACACTGAAGCTTTCTTT
TRBV30	NA	TRBJ2-2	CAWSVEGAYRTPNRGTGELFF	TGTGCCTGGAGTGTGGAGGGGGCCTATCGTACTCCGAACAGGGGCACCGGGGAGCTGTTTTTT
TRBV13	TRBD1	TRBJ1-1	CASSEMTGVAEAFF	TGTGCCAGCAGCGAGATGACAGGGGTCGCTGAAGCTTTCTTT
TRBV29-1	TRBD2	TRBJ2-2	CSATTSGRGELFF	TGCAGCGCCACCACTAGCGGGAGGGGGGAGCTGTTTTTT
TRBV2	NA	TRBJ2-5	CASIPPGFETQYF	TGTGCCAGCATCCCTCCCGGGTTTGAGACCCAGTACTTC
TRBV23-1	NA	TRBJ1-1	CAAGPGGEAFF	TGCGCCGCCGGACCGGGGGGTGAAGCTTTCTTT
TRBV5-4	NA	TRBJ1-2	CASSLARVGYTF	TGTGCCAGCAGCTTGGCACGAGTTGGCTACACCTTC
TRBV28	TRBD2	TRBJ2-7	CASSSTSGRFYEQYF	TGTGCCAGCAGCTCGACTAGCGGGAGATTCTACGAGCAGTACTTC
TRBV7-2	TRBD2	TRBJ2-1	CASSLVSGGLNEQFF	TGTGCCAGCAGCTTAGTGAGCGGGGGCTTGAATGAGCAGTTCTTC
TRBV5-1	NA	TRBJ1-1	CASSLIGQKNTEAFF	TGCGCCAGCAGCTTGATAGGACAGAAGAACACTGAAGCTTTCTTT
TRBV5-1	TRBD1	TRBJ1-1	CASSLHRGGVMNTEAFF	TGCGCCAGCAGCTTACACAGGGGAGGAGTAATGAACACTGAAGCTTTCTTT
TRBV5-1	NA	TRBJ2-7	CASSLTATQLSYEQYF	TGCGCCAGCAGCTTAACCGCAACCCAACTGAGTTACGAGCAGTACTTC
TRBV30	NA	TRBJ2-7	CAWSKGAYEQYF	TGTGCCTGGAGTAAGGGGGCCTACGAGCAGTACTTC
TRBV7-9	NA	TRBJ2-1	CASSLQGRNEQFF	TGTGCCAGCAGCTTACAGGGGCGCAATGAGCAGTTCTTC
TRBV7-9	NA	TRBJ2-3	CASSFGSGISTDTQYF	TGTGCCAGCAGCTTCGGATCGGGGATTAGCACAGATACGCAGTATTTT
TRBV7-9	TRBD1	TRBJ2-7	CASSQMGTGVYEQYF	TGTGCCAGCAGCCAGATGGGGACAGGGGTGTACGAGCAGTACTTC
TRBV19	NA	TRBJ1-1	CASSIDGQMNTEAFF	TGTGCCAGTAGTATAGATGGACAGATGAACACTGAAGCTTTCTTT
TRBV29-1	NA	TRBJ1-2	CSVEDIYGYTF	TGCAGCGTTGAGGACATCTATGGCTACACCTTC
TRBV5-1	TRBD2	TRBJ2-7	CASGIAGASYEQYF	TGCGCCAGCGGGATAGCGGGAGCCTCCTACGAGCAGTACTTC
TRBV28	NA	TRBJ2-5	CASSLAGGRETQYF	TGTGCCAGCAGTTTGGCCGGGGGGCGGGAGACCCAGTACTTC
TRBV19	NA	TRBJ1-1	CASSIADTNTEAFF	TGTGCCAGTAGTATAGCGGACACGAACACTGAAGCTTTCTTT
TRBV19	TRBD1	TRBJ1-2	CASTTGQVGGYTF	TGTGCCAGTACCACCGGACAGGTGGGAGGCTACACCTTC
TRBV5-4	NA	TRBJ2-5	CASMGRGETQYF	TGTGCCAGCATGGGGAGGGGGGAGACCCAGTACTTC
TRBV2	NA	TRBJ2-7	CASIDYEQYF	TGTGCCAGCATAGACTACGAGCAGTACTTC
TRBV10-1	TRBD1	TRBJ1-3	CASRGTGKPGNTIYF	TGCGCCAGCAGGGGGACAGGGAAACCTGGAAACACCATATATTTT
TRBV6-1	TRBD2	TRBJ2-3	CASITSGFTDTQYF	TGTGCCAGCATAACTAGCGGGTTCACAGATACGCAGTATTTT
TRBV19	TRBD1	TRBJ1-5	CASSTTATGKDQPQHF	TGTGCCAGTAGTACTACAGCGACAGGGAAGGACCAGCCCCAGCATTTT
TRBV7-9	TRBD2	TRBJ2-7	CASSRGLAGGRSYEQYF	TGTGCCAGCAGCCGCGGACTAGCGGGAGGCAGGTCCTACGAGCAGTACTTC
TRBV6-1	TRBD1	TRBJ1-5	CASSDGTGVNYQPQHF	TGTGCCAGCAGTGATGGGACAGGGGTTAATTATCAGCCCCAGCATTTT
TRBV28	NA	TRBJ1-2	CASSRVAYGYTF	TGTGCCAGCAGCAGGGTCGCATATGGCTACACCTTC
TRBV6-1	TRBD1	TRBJ1-5	CASSVHGQGWVQPQHF	TGTGCCAGCAGTGTTCATGGACAGGGTTGGGTCCAGCCCCAGCATTTT
TRBV11-3	NA	TRBJ2-7	CASSSHQLSYEQYF	TGTGCCAGCAGCTCGCACCAACTCTCCTACGAGCAGTACTTC
TRBV7-3	TRBD1	TRBJ2-7	CASSLRDRPGEQYF	TGTGCCAGCAGCTTAAGGGACAGGCCGGGCGAGCAGTACTTC
TRBV27	NA	TRBJ2-6	CASTHYGANVLTF	TGTGCCAGCACCCACTACGGGGCCAACGTCCTGACTTTC
TRBV10-2	NA	TRBJ2-5	CASSEAQGQETQYF	TGCGCCAGCAGTGAGGCGCAGGGGCAAGAGACCCAGTACTTC
TRBV19	NA	TRBJ1-1	CASSIRRGHTEAFF	TGTGCCAGTAGTATACGGCGAGGCCACACTGAAGCTTTCTTT
TRBV27	TRBD2	TRBJ2-3	CASSFTSGRSDTQYF	TGTGCCAGCAGTTTTACTAGCGGGAGGTCAGATACGCAGTATTTT
TRBV6-4	NA	TRBJ2-7	CASSDPRGISYEQYF	TGTGCCAGCAGTGACCCGAGGGGGATCTCCTACGAGCAGTACTTC
TRBV7-2	NA	TRBJ1-5	CASSLVVSEGNQPQHF	TGTGCCAGCAGCTTAGTGGTCTCAGAGGGCAATCAGCCCCAGCATTTT
TRBV7-2	NA	TRBJ2-5	CASSGTGIRETQYF	TGTGCCAGCAGCGGAACAGGGATTCGAGAGACCCAGTACTTC